Listed below are T cell receptor beta chains from one sample, sequenced in a study of CD8 T cells in Susac syndrome. TCRdb recomputed calls from the immunoSEQ multiplex PCR reads with MiXCR, one row per CDR3 protein. The data show 160,000 or so distinct CDR3 sequences, with around 95% seen just once and 0.14% to 0.15% held by the top ten. The sequencing sample was made of CD8+ T cells from PBMCs. These receptor sequences come from a human donor with multiple sclerosis. Both conserved end residues are part of each CDR3. A D gene is named only where the DNA matches it firmly. A row's size may be missing; if present it is once, few, many or a size class.

J gene,V gene,CDR3 length,D gene,clone size,CDR3 protein,CDR3 DNA
TRBJ2-7,TRBV29-1,13,TRBD2,.,CSVWGGSFYEQYF,TGCAGCGTTTGGGGGGGGTCCTTTTACGAGCAGTACTTC
TRBJ2-7,TRBV27,13,.,.,CASSLTEENEQYF,TGTGCCAGCAGTTTAACGGAGGAAAACGAGCAGTACTTC
TRBJ2-7,TRBV9,15,.,once,CASSVATGPFYEQYF,TGTGCCAGCAGCGTAGCCACAGGGCCTTTCTACGAGCAGTACTTC
TRBJ2-3,TRBV7-6,16,TRBD2,.,CASSLEAGEGSDTQYF,TGTGCCAGCAGCTTAGAAGCGGGGGAGGGGTCAGATACGCAGTATTTT
TRBJ2-2,TRBV15,15,.,.,CATSIARETTGELFF,TGTGCCACCAGCATTGCCAGGGAGACCACCGGGGAGCTGTTTTTT
TRBJ2-3,TRBV7-9,15,.,.,CASSLRGASTDTQYF,TGTGCCAGCAGCTTGCGGGGAGCAAGCACAGATACGCAGTATTTT
TRBJ1-1,TRBV20-1,15,.,.,CSARFGLGASTEAFF,TGCAGTGCTAGATTTGGTCTGGGGGCGTCCACTGAAGCTTTCTTT
TRBJ2-7,TRBV19,13,.,.,CASSIVAEHEQYF,TGTGCCAGTAGTATAGTGGCGGAACACGAGCAGTACTTC
TRBJ2-3,TRBV2,17,TRBD2,.,CASSESSGGRYADTQYF,TGTGCCAGCAGTGAATCTAGCGGGGGACGGTATGCAGATACGCAGTATTTT
TRBJ2-5,TRBV7-9,14,.,.,CASSKASSGETQYF,TGTGCCAGCAGCAAAGCTAGCTCCGGAGAGACCCAGTACTTC
TRBJ2-5,TRBV7-9,13,TRBD1,.,CASTDRGQETQYF,TGTGCCAGCACCGACAGGGGCCAAGAGACCCAGTACTTC
TRBJ1-3,TRBV13,13,.,.,CASSYGRGDTIYF,TGTGCCAGCAGCTACGGTCGGGGAGACACCATATATTTT
TRBJ2-3,TRBV5-6,16,.,.,CASSPGVRSITDTQYF,TGTGCCAGCAGCCCGGGGGTCCGATCCATAACAGATACGCAGTATTTT